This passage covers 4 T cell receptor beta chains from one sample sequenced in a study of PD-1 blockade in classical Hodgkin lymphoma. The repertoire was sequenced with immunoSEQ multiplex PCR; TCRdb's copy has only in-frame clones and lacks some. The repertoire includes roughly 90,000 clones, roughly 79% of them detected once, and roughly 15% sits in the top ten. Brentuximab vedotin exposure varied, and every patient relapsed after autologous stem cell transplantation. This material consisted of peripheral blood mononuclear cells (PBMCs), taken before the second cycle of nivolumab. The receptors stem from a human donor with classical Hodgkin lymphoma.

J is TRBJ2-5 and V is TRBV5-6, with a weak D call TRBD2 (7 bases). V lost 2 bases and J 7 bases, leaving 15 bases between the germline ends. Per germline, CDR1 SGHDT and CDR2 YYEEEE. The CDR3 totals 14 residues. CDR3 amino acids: CASSFVGGAGTQYF. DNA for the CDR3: TGTGCCAGCAGCTTCGTGGGGGGGGCGGGGACCCAGTACTTC.

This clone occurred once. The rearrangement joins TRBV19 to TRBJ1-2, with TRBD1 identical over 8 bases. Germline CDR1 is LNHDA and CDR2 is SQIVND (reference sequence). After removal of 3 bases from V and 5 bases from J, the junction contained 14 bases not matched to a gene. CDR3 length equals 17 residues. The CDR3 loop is CASSIRGQGTHPYGYTF. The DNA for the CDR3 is TGTGCCAGTAGTATTAGAGGACAGGGAACACATCCTTATGGCTACACCTTC.

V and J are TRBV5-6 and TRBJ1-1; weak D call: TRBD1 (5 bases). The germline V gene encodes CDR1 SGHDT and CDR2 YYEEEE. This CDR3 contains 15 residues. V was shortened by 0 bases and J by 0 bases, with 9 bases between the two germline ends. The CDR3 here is CASSLVGVLNTEAFF. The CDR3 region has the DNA TGTGCCAGCAGCTTGGTAGGGGTTTTGAACACTGAAGCTTTCTTT. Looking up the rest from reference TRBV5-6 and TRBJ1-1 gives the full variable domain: DAGVTQSPTHLIKTRGQQVTLRCSPKSGHDTVSWYQQALGQGPQFIFQYYEEEERQRGNFPDRFSGHQFPNYSSELNVNALLLGDSALYLCASSLVGVLNTEAFFGQGTRLTVV.

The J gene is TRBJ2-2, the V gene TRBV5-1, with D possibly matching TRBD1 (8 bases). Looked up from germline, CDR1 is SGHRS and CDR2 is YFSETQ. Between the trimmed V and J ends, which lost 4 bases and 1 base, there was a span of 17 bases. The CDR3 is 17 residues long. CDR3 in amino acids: CASSRGAGTGNTGELFF. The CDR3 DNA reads TGCGCCAGCAGCCGGGGAGCGGGGACAGGGAACACCGGGGAGCTGTTTTTT.